The 7 T cell receptor beta chains below were found in one sample sequenced in a study of shared clonotypes between healthy human individuals. Using immunoSEQ multiplex PCR, the repertoire was profiled, and TCRdb retains in-frame clones only, with some absent. The sample lists around 350,000 clones; 73% were seen once. Sequenced input: memory CD4+ T cells sorted from blood. Subset meaning: CD45RA-negative fraction. The receptors stem from a young man in good health.

The rearrangement joins TRBV7-4 to TRBJ2-3; the D call may be TRBD1 or TRBD2 (7 bases each). CDR1 and CDR2 (germline): SGHVT, SQSDAQ. Trimming shortened V by 2 bases and J by 4 bases, and 19 bases separated the two germline ends. The CDR3 is made up of 17 amino acids. In DNA form, the CDR3 reads TGTGCCAGCAGCTTAACCAAGACAGGGAGGGAAGCAGATACGCAGTATTTT. Translated: CASSLTKTGREADTQYF.

This clone was counted only a few times. This sequence joins TRBV5-1 and TRBJ2-1; 8 bases fit TRBD2. Germline CDR1 SGHRS, CDR2 YFSETQ. With V trimmed by 0 bases and J by 12 bases, 11 bases remained unmatched. The CDR3 extends over 15 amino acids. CDR3 region: CASSLAQAGARRQFF. Written as DNA, the CDR3 is TGCGCCAGCAGCTTGGCCCAAGCGGGAGCCCGTCGGCAGTTCTTC.

J is TRBJ2-1 and V is TRBV5-8, with 7 bases aligning to TRBD2. CDR3 length: 17 residues. Trimming cost V 0 bases and J 3 bases; bases outside gene matches: 9. CDR1 and CDR2 from the germline V gene are SGHTS and YDEGEE. CDR3 sequence (DNA): TGTGCCAGCAGCTTGGTATCTGGGTCTAGCGGCTACAATGAGCAGTTCTTC. The encoded protein is CASSLVSGSSGYNEQFF.

V is TRBV5-1 and J is TRBJ2-7; 7 bases align to TRBD2. The CDR3 is 15 amino acids. V was pared by 0 bases and J by 4 bases, with 7 bases of the junction left unmatched. In germline, CDR1 is SGHRS, CDR2 YFSETQ. DNA for the CDR3: TGCGCCAGCAGCTTGGTGGCAGGGAGGGAGTACGAGCAGTACTTC. Translation gives CASSLVAGREYEQYF. Looking up the rest from reference TRBV5-1 and TRBJ2-7 gives the full variable domain: KAGVTQTPRYLIKTRGQQVTLSCSPISGHRSVSWYQQTPGQGLQFLFEYFSETQRNKGNFPGRFSGRQFSNSRSEMNVSTLELGDSALYLCASSLVAGREYEQYFGPGTRLTVT.

The chain is built from TRBV5-4 and TRBJ2-1, with 8 bases that match TRBD1. The germline gives CDR1 SGHNT, CDR2 YYREEE (reference sequence). Losses at the gene ends were 4 bases for V and 4 bases for J; bases not matched to a gene: 10. This CDR3 region has 16 residues. The CDR3 loop reads CASSPVGTGGYNEQFF. The CDR3 bases are TGTGCCAGCAGCCCAGTGGGGACAGGCGGATACAATGAGCAGTTCTTC.

The V call is TRBV10-3, the J call TRBJ1-1, with D hard to call. CDR1 is ENHRY and CDR2 is SYGVKD in the germline V gene. The germline V and J ends were trimmed by 0 bases and 0 bases, with 5 bases remaining between them. This CDR3 comprises 14 residues. The CDR3 spells CAISESRMNTEAFF. Written as DNA, the CDR3 is TGTGCCATCAGTGAGTCCCGGATGAACACTGAAGCTTTCTTT.

This chain links TRBV7-2 with TRBJ2-7; 7 bases are a match to TRBD2. Germline trimming cut 3 bases from V and 4 bases from J; bases unmatched to any gene: 6. This CDR3 region has 14 residues. CDR1 and CDR2 from the germline V gene are SGHTA and FQGNSA. The CDR3 DNA is TGTGCCAGCAGCTTGACTAGCCGTGCGTACGAGCAGTACTTC. Protein sequence: CASSLTSRAYEQYF.